This T cell receptor beta chain was obtained from a study of T-cell memory formation after mild COVID-19 (dated by TCRdb to the early 2020s). Regarding the complete study: TCR sequence clusters from the two donors were found to be largely donor specific. In a couple of donors, T-cell clones that expanded and contracted after mild COVID-19 were followed by sequencing TCRalpha and TCRbeta repertoires longitudinally. The cohort comprised two young, previously healthy adult volunteers, one female and one male. Broader findings and caveats from the paper: The detection of some responding clones in pre-infection memory suggests that pre-existing cross-reactive memory T cells joined the SARS-CoV-2 response. Balanced CD4/CD8 phenotypes were observed for clones contracting from day 15 to 85, whereas a bias towards CD4+ was observed for a second wave of clones expanding from day 15 to 37. Only a couple of mild cases were covered by the study, and larger cohorts that include severe cases with pre-infection samples were considered necessary. SARS-CoV-2 specificity was not confirmed for the second-wave clones peaking on day 37. Contracting CD4+ clones were located mainly in the CM and EM memory subsets, whereas CD8+ clones were found to be enriched in EMRA.

The instrument given in TCRdb is Illumina NovaSeq 6000. cDNA libraries for TCRalpha and TCRbeta were prepared by 5'RACE using constant-segment primers, with sample barcodes and unique molecular identifiers added. Trizol reagent was used to extract RNA from every sample. Amplification of the libraries took two PCR steps, and the second step added a second sample barcode plus Illumina TruSeq adapters. Sequencing of libraries was performed on an Illumina NovaSeq with 2 x 150 bp paired-end reads. Turning to the authors' computational methods: The reads were demultiplexed and collapsed into UMI-guided consensus sequences using migec v1.2.7. With mixcr v2.1.11, UMI consensuses were aligned to TRA and TRB V and J templates and assembled into clonotypes. A clonotype was counted as expanded or contracted only if both edgeR and NoisET called the change significant, with noise models trained on biological replicates. For edgeR calls, the thresholds were a false discovery rate-adjusted p below 0.01 and a log2 fold-change of 1. As an exploratory analysis of dynamics, max-normalized trajectories of the 1000 most abundant clonotypes were examined with PCA combined with hierarchical clustering. Separately sequenced CD4+ and CD8+ repertoires were used to assign a CD4 or CD8 phenotype to each responding clone. TCRdb's own reprocessing of the public reads used fastp at Q25 and MiXCR and kept productive beta chains. Rows are combined by CDR3 protein, so each entry shows the most common genes and DNA. These V and J calls originate from TCRdb's pipeline instead of the authors' own analysis. The sample table holds a few hundred thousand distinct CDR3 sequences, of which over 9.5% were seen once. The ten largest clones capture approximately 2.8% of the sample.

The table lists this clonotype with a few counts. Its target antigen remains unknown. No base qualities exist here, and no much larger clone lies one base off it. The CDR3 runs 13 amino acids, cysteine and phenylalanine included. This entry keeps only the CDR3 DNA: 39 bases, framed from base 1. Looking up the germline V gene (reference sequence) yields CDR1 SEHNR and CDR2 FQNEAQ. The junction shows trimming of 5 bases on V and 8 bases on J, plus 15 bases between the germline ends. Ficoll-Paque density gradient centrifugation was the method used to isolate PBMCs. This sequence originates from a man aged 18 to 30 who had mild COVID-19 (a few samples of this study predate the infection). The sample titles of this study are shuffled in the database, so cell type and time point are left out; the donor was told from shared clones. The material sequenced was PBMCs or a T cell subset sorted from them (not recorded which). The chain is made from TRBV7-9 and TRBJ1-2; the D gene cannot be resolved reliably. The CDR3 reads as follows: CASSPRTLGGYTF. The base sequence is TGTGCCAGCAGCCCCCGGACCTTAGGGGGCTACACCTTC.